A selection of T cell receptor beta chains follows, all from one sample in a study of blood T cells in healthy people across ages. One entry per CDR3 protein, called by TCRdb with MiXCR from the 5' RACE reads. The repertoire has roughly 800,000 distinct CDR3 sequences, 55% to 75% of them found once; the top ten carry about 20%. What was sequenced was blood. Receptors were obtained from a man aged 25 to 40 in good health. CDR3s include the opening cysteine and the closing phenylalanine or tryptophan.

V gene,J gene,CDR3 protein
TRBV9,TRBJ2-6,CASSAGGAGANVLTF
TRBV29-1,TRBJ2-7,CSVEGPGQDYEQYF
TRBV7-9,TRBJ2-3,CASSSGLAGGSTDTQYF
TRBV20-1,TRBJ2-3,CSARGLRGRTDTQYF
TRBV3-1,TRBJ2-3,CASGPLWGTQYF
TRBV7-9,TRBJ2-1,CASSLSWQVNNEQFF
TRBV11-2,TRBJ2-3,CASSLGGGGDTQYF
TRBV18,TRBJ2-1,CASSPGGTEQFF
TRBV28,TRBJ1-4,CASSFRTGIKKLFF
TRBV6-5,-,CASSRTGQGNDEQYF
TRBV5-1,TRBJ2-1,CASTVGDRVYNEQFF
TRBV20-1,TRBJ2-3,CSARDRDTDTQYF
TRBV7-5,TRBJ1-2,CISVPEAPDRYRGDGYTF
TRBV5-1,TRBJ1-4,CASSLTRGSVEKLFF
TRBV4-2,-,CASSQGTGVRDEQYF
TRBV10-3,TRBJ1-6,CASGDGFNSPLHF
TRBV20-1,TRBJ2-1,CSASTLAGYNEQFF
TRBV2,TRBJ2-5,CASSEVQGGLAGDETQYF
TRBV28,TRBJ2-1,CASTLEGYEQFF
TRBV7-9,TRBJ2-1,CASSSAGRREQFF
TRBV7-9,TRBJ2-5,CASSRAIAGGLYQETQYF
TRBV29-1,-,CSVEWQGVGEQYF
TRBV7-6,TRBJ2-7,CASSPRRGADSYEQYF
TRBV7-9,TRBJ2-7,CASRTSGGEQYF
TRBV29-1,TRBJ1-1,CSVSRENTEAFF